The 17 T cell receptor beta chains in this list originate from one sample, sequenced in a study of blood T cell repertoires in COVID-19 (dated by TCRdb to between 2020 and 2021). Libraries were built with the immunoSEQ multiplex PCR assay. TCRdb re-hosts the immuneACCESS table, in-frame sequences only. Its copies lack some clones; in the studies checked, an unresolved V gene accounts for under half of them, and the cause for the rest is not known. This sample holds around 500,000 clones; approximately 88% were observed only once. The ten largest clones represent approximately 2% of the sample. Sequenced sample: PBMCs or T cells enriched from blood (not recorded which). These TCRs come from a woman between 35 and 50 years old who had recovered from COVID-19.

V and J are TRBV11-2 and TRBJ1-2; TRBD1 matches 7 bases. CDR3 size: 15 residues. CDR1 and CDR2 from the germline V gene are SGHAT and FQNNGV. Unmatched junction bases numbered 14, after V lost 5 bases and J lost 8 bases. The CDR3 DNA reads TGTGCCAGCAGCGTAACCCCACGACAGGGCGGGGGCTACACCTTC. Translated, it gives CASSVTPRQGGGYTF.

The chain is built from TRBV7-8 and TRBJ1-1, with D possibly being TRBD1 (6 bases). V was pared by 0 bases and J by 1 base, with 12 bases between. CDR1 is SGHVS, CDR2 FQNEAQ, per germline. The CDR3 is 16 residues long. The CDR3 DNA follows: TGTGCCAGCAGCTTAGCTTATAGGACAGAGAACACTGAAGCTTTCTTT. It translates to CASSLAYRTENTEAFF.

Written as DNA, the CDR3 is TGTGCCAGTATCCCCCCCGGGCCAGGGGGCACTGAAGCTTTCTTT. This codes for CASIPPGPGGTEAFF. The rearrangement links TRBV19 to TRBJ1-1, with 7 bases fitting TRBD1. The J segment lost 4 bases and the V segment lost 7 bases, leaving 12 bases of the junction unmatched. Looked up from germline, CDR1 is LNHDA and CDR2 is SQIVND (reference sequence). The CDR3 consists of 15 residues.

The rearrangement joins TRBV15 to TRBJ2-4; 14 bases map to TRBD2. In germline, CDR1 is LNHNV, CDR2 YYDKDF (reference sequence). The CDR3 is made up of 19 amino acids. V shed 5 bases and J 1 base; nucleotides not matched to a gene: 10. The chain's CDR3 is CATSSSGTSGGPAKNIQYF. CDR3 bases: TGTGCCACCAGCTCTTCCGGGACTAGCGGGGGACCCGCCAAAAACATTCAGTACTTC.

The chain is built from TRBV10-3 and TRBJ2-1; the match to TRBD2 covers 7 bases. Per germline, CDR1 ENHRY and CDR2 SYGVKD. Trimming took 0 bases from V and 7 from J; bases not matched to a gene: 12. This CDR3 region has 17 residues. CDR3 region: CAISESIVAGVLNEQFF. The CDR3 DNA is TGTGCCATCAGTGAGTCGATTGTGGCGGGAGTGTTAAATGAGCAGTTCTTC.

This clone was seen only once. The rearrangement links TRBV9 to TRBJ2-7; 7 bases are a match to TRBD2. This CDR3 is 15 amino acids long. CDR1 and CDR2 from the germline V gene are SGDLS and YYNGEE. The ends lost 4 bases at V and 1 base at J; junction bases unmatched: 8. The CDR3 coding sequence is TGTGCCAGCAGCCCCCCGGCTAGCGGTTCCTACGAGCAGTACTTC. Translating gives CASSPPASGSYEQYF.

The J gene is TRBJ2-4, the V gene TRBV7-9, with 7 bases identical to TRBD2. The V gene's germline CDR1 is SEHNR and CDR2 FQNEAQ (reference sequence). The CDR3 contains 17 residues. With V trimmed by 2 bases and J by 1 base, 8 bases remained unmatched. As DNA, the CDR3 is TGTGCCAGCAGCTTATTAGGCGGGAGATTCGCCAAAAACATTCAGTACTTC. This sequence encodes CASSLLGGRFAKNIQYF.

The chain employs TRBV6-5 and TRBJ1-5; D is ambiguous. Germline CDR1 reads MNHEY; CDR2 reads SVGAGI. The germline V and J ends were trimmed by 0 bases and 5 bases, with 11 bases remaining between them. The CDR3 extends over 15 amino acids. Written as DNA, the CDR3 is TGTGCCAGCAGTTACTCGAGGTATGGTGATCAGCCCCAGCATTTT. Its translation is CASSYSRYGDQPQHF.

The V call is TRBV30, the J call TRBJ1-4, with D perhaps TRBD1 (5 bases). Germline CDR1 reads GTSNPN; CDR2 reads SVGIG (reference sequence). V lost 3 bases, J lost 0 bases, and 11 bases lay in between. The CDR3 spans 15 residues. The CDR3 is CAWSTPGPTNEKLFF. CDR3 DNA sequence: TGTGCCTGGAGCACTCCAGGGCCAACTAATGAAAAACTGTTTTTT.

This clone was recorded a few times. The CDR3 sequence is CASSQDWRTGGNEQFF. CDR3 bases: TGCGCCAGCAGCCAAGATTGGAGGACAGGGGGGAATGAGCAGTTCTTC. This sequence joins TRBV4-3 and TRBJ2-1; 10 bases are a match to TRBD1. The CDR3 runs 16 residues. Looked up from germline, CDR1 is LGHNA and CDR2 is YSLEER. V shed 0 bases and J 7 bases; nucleotides not matched to a gene: 6.

The V gene is TRBV20-1, the J gene TRBJ2-5, with D possibly TRBD2 on 5 matching bases. The germline gives CDR1 DFQATT, CDR2 SNEGSKA (reference sequence). This CDR3 contains 13 residues. V was cut by 3 bases and J by 1 base, with 9 bases left in between. CDR3 coding DNA: TGCAGTGCTAGTCCCGGACTCCAAGAGACCCAGTACTTC. It specifies CSASPGLQETQYF.

This chain joins TRBV5-5 and TRBJ2-1, with 16 bases fitting TRBD2. The V segment lost 4 bases and the J segment 0 bases; nucleotides outside the gene matches: 10. The CDR3 sequence is 20 residues long. The germline gives CDR1 SGHKS, CDR2 YYEKEE (reference sequence). DNA of the CDR3: TGTGCCAGCAGCCCGGGACTAGCGGGAGGGCATTTCAGCTCCTACAATGAGCAGTTCTTC. This encodes CASSPGLAGGHFSSYNEQFF.

The chain employs TRBV12-2 and TRBJ1-1. TRBV12-2 is a listed pseudogene. The CDR3 is made up of 15 amino acids. Here the CDR3 reads CASRSGGRGYTEAFF. As DNA, the CDR3 is TGTGCAAGTCGCTCTGGGGGGAGAGGTTACACTGAAGCTTTCTTT.

This chain joins TRBV6-5 and TRBJ2-7; possible D gene TRBD2, 5 bases. Per germline, CDR1 MNHEY and CDR2 SVGAGI. The V end lost 7 bases, the J end lost 5 bases, and 12 bases lay between the germline ends. The CDR3 loop spans 12 amino acids. CDR3 coding DNA: TGTGCCAGCACCATAACGAGGGACGAGCAGTACTTC. Amino acids: CASTITRDEQYF.

This chain connects TRBV10-3 to TRBJ1-2; no firm D call. The germline V and J ends were trimmed by 3 bases and 4 bases, with 9 bases remaining between them. Germline V lookup: CDR1 ENHRY, CDR2 SYGVKD. The CDR3 covers 13 residues. The CDR3 sequence is CAISDRGIYGYTF. The CDR3 DNA follows: TGTGCCATCAGTGATCGCGGGATCTATGGCTACACCTTC.

V and J are TRBV11-2 and TRBJ1-1; tentative D call: TRBD1 (5 bases). V lost 4 bases and J lost 14, with 17 bases in between. The CDR3 totals 12 residues. Germline lookup yields CDR1 SGHAT and CDR2 FQNNGV. CDR3 region: CASSSTLGGTFF. The CDR3 DNA sequence: TGTGCCAGCAGCTCAACCCTGGGGGGGACCTTCTTT.

This clone was counted between two and nine times. V gene TRBV5-1 combines with J gene TRBJ2-3, with 8 bases that match TRBD1. The CDR3 has 15 amino acids. In germline, CDR1 is SGHRS, CDR2 YFSETQ. Unmatched junction bases numbered 8, after V lost 4 bases and J lost 4 bases. CDR3 sequence reads: CASSPDRVGSDTQYF. The CDR3 DNA sequence: TGCGCCAGCAGCCCGGACAGGGTCGGTTCAGATACGCAGTATTTT.